These 20 T cell receptor beta chains originate from one sample sequenced in a study of cytomegalovirus exposure and HLA in healthy donors. A multiplex PCR was run with 60 Vbeta primers and 13 Jbeta primers. Data came from immunoSEQ multiplex PCR; TCRdb stores just in-frame clones and leaves some out. The sample yields 150,000 or so clones, less than 10% seen once. The sequencing sample was made of PBMCs. The receptors were gathered from a man aged 50 or older in good health and CMV-seronegative.

The chain recombines TRBV9 with TRBJ2-1, with no clear D. Trimming pared 0 bases from V and 5 bases from J, leaving 6 bases between. This CDR3 contains 13 residues. CDR1 is SGDLS and CDR2 is YYNGEE in the germline V gene. CDR3: CASSVGRHNEQFF. As DNA, the CDR3 is TGTGCCAGCAGCGTAGGCAGGCACAATGAGCAGTTCTTC.

The chain has TRBV5-5 and TRBJ1-1, with D possibly TRBD1 on 5 matching bases. The CDR3 is 14 amino acids. V dropped 0 bases and J dropped 1 base, with 7 bases sitting between them. Per the germline V gene, CDR1 is SGHKS and CDR2 is YYEKEE (reference sequence). CDR3 residues: CASSLGQKNTEAFF. The CDR3 nucleotides read TGTGCCAGCAGCTTGGGACAGAAGAACACTGAAGCTTTCTTT.

This clone was detected a few times. The gene calls are TRBV18 and TRBJ2-1; TRBD2 matches 9 bases. The V and J ends lost 3 bases and 8 bases, in that order; junction bases with no gene match: 8. Germline V CDR1 and CDR2: KGHSH, LQKENI. This CDR3 contains 15 residues. CDR3 in DNA: TGTGCCAGCTCACCCAAGCGGGGGGTTATGGATGAGCAGTTCTTC. Translation gives CASSPKRGVMDEQFF.

This chain links TRBV30 with TRBJ2-7; 11 nucleotides match TRBD1. In germline, CDR1 is GTSNPN, CDR2 SVGIG (reference sequence). V trimming: 8 bases; J trimming: 4 bases; junction bases outside the gene matches: 4. This CDR3 is built from 12 residues. The CDR3 DNA reads as TGTGCCGAAGGACAGGGGGCTTACGAGCAGTACTTC. Translation gives CAEGQGAYEQYF.

V usage is TRBV9 and J usage is TRBJ2-7, with TRBD2 matching over 8 bases. V was pared by 3 bases and J by 7 bases, with 9 bases of the junction left unmatched. Per the germline V gene, CDR1 is SGDLS and CDR2 is YYNGEE. The CDR3 is made up of 14 amino acids. CDR3 DNA sequence: TGTGCCAGCAGCGACGCGCGGGGGGCGGGAGAGCAGTACTTC. Protein: CASSDARGAGEQYF.

V gene TRBV6-5 combines with J gene TRBJ2-7, with TRBD2 matching over 9 bases. Germline V gene lookup returns CDR1 MNHEY and CDR2 SVGAGI. CDR3 length: 14 amino acids. The junction had 4 bases not matched to a gene; V was cut back by 4 bases and J by 3 bases. The CDR3, as DNA: TGTGCCAGCAGTTTTGGACTAGCGTTCTACGAGCAGTACTTC. It specifies CASSFGLAFYEQYF.

In this sample, this clone turned up a few times. This CDR3 is CASSQRDRGRDEQYF. CDR3 nucleotide sequence: TGTGCCAGCAGCCAGAGGGACAGGGGGCGTGACGAGCAGTACTTC. V gene TRBV7-3 combines with J gene TRBJ2-7; 12 nucleotides agree with TRBD1. The CDR3 spans 15 residues. V lost 5 bases to trimming and J lost 5 bases; unmatched junction nucleotides: 7. The germline V gene encodes CDR1 SGHTA and CDR2 FQGTGA.

V usage is TRBV2 and J usage is TRBJ2-7, with TRBD2 as a possible D gene (6 bases). V was pared by 7 bases and J by 3 bases, with 10 bases between. The CDR3 runs to 12 residues. The germline V gene has CDR1 SNHLY and CDR2 FYNNEI. CDR3 loop: CASIRGNYEQYF. CDR3 in DNA: TGTGCCAGCATTCGGGGGAACTACGAGCAGTACTTC.

The CDR3 reads CASSLDTGLLDTQYF. CDR3 in DNA: TGTGCCAGCAGCTTAGATACAGGGCTCCTAGATACGCAGTATTTT. J is TRBJ2-3 and V is TRBV7-2; D is possibly TRBD1 (6 bases). V shed 1 base and J shed 5 bases, with 13 bases lying between them. CDR3 length: 15 amino acids. From germline, CDR1 is SGHTA and CDR2 FQGNSA. Full variable domain (outside the CDR3, taken from reference TRBV7-2 and TRBJ2-3): GAGVSQSPSNKVTEKGKDVELRCDPISGHTALYWYRQSLGQGLEFLIYFQGNSAPDKSGLPSDRFSAERTGGSVSTLTIQRTQQEDSAVYLCASSLDTGLLDTQYFGPGTRLTVL.

This clone was counted a few times. The chain is built from TRBV7-8 and TRBJ1-2; TRBD1 is a possible D gene (5 bases). Trimming cost V 5 bases and J 8 bases, with 18 bases left between them. Looked up from germline, CDR1 is SGHVS and CDR2 is FQNEAQ. The CDR3 runs 14 residues. The CDR3 region is CASSPPRGWVGYTF. CDR3 DNA sequence: TGTGCCAGCAGCCCCCCACGGGGGTGGGTGGGCTACACCTTC.

The genes are TRBV5-4 and TRBJ2-1; 7 bases align to TRBD2. V shed 2 bases, J shed 6 bases, and the junction held 5 bases outside the gene matches. CDR3 length: 14 amino acids. Looked up from germline, CDR1 is SGHNT and CDR2 is YYREEE (reference sequence). DNA of the CDR3: TGTGCCAGCAGCTTTGGACTAGACCCCAATGAGCAGTTCTTC. Translated: CASSFGLDPNEQFF.

The genes are TRBV2 and TRBJ1-2; 7 bases map to TRBD1. J gave up 2 bases and V 7 bases, and 7 bases lay outside the gene matches. Per the germline V gene, CDR1 is SNHLY and CDR2 is FYNNEI. The CDR3 runs 14 residues. The CDR3 nucleotides are TGTGCCAGCAAACGACAGGGTGCGAACTATGGCTACACCTTC. Translating it yields CASKRQGANYGYTF.

The rearrangement links TRBV5-1 to TRBJ2-5; TRBD2 is a possible D gene (5 bases). Germline CDR1 reads SGHRS; CDR2 reads YFSETQ. The CDR3 is 15 residues long. Trimming removed 0 bases at V and 5 bases at J, with 14 bases between. The DNA for the CDR3 is TGCGCCAGCAGCTTGGCCGAAGAACGAGGGGAGACCCAGTACTTC. It encodes CASSLAEERGETQYF.

The J gene is TRBJ2-7, the V gene TRBV7-8, with TRBD2 matching 8 bases. The CDR3 is 15 residues long. Germline V CDR1 and CDR2: SGHVS, FQNEAQ. The trim removed 1 base at V and 0 bases at J, leaving 2 bases unmatched. The CDR3 DNA is TGTGCCAGCAGCTTAGTGGCGGGGGGCTCCTACGAGCAGTACTTC. Translating gives CASSLVAGGSYEQYF.

The chain carries TRBV11-3 and TRBJ2-1; no firm D call. Germline values: CDR1 SGHNT, CDR2 YENEEA. The CDR3 is 14 residues long. With 5 bases removed from V and 4 bases from J, the gap between germline ends came to 12 bases. CDR3 nucleotide sequence: TGTGCCAGCAGCGCGGCCGTGGGTTACAATGAGCAGTTCTTC. It yields the protein CASSAAVGYNEQFF.

This rearrangement joins TRBV7-9 to TRBJ2-5; D remains unclear. Germline lookup yields CDR1 SEHNR and CDR2 FQNEAQ (reference sequence). V dropped 2 bases and J dropped 5 bases, with 9 bases sitting between them. This CDR3 is built from 13 residues. The CDR3 DNA follows: TGTGCCAGCAGCTTACGGCGGTACGAGACCCAGTACTTC. Its protein product is CASSLRRYETQYF.

This chain connects TRBV19 to TRBJ2-2, with a weak D call TRBD2 (6 bases). The CDR3 has 15 amino acids. Germline loops: CDR1 LNHDA, CDR2 SQIVND (reference sequence). V was clipped by 3 bases and J by 1 base, with 9 bases between them. The CDR3 is CASSMEGWNTGELFF. For the CDR3, the DNA is TGTGCCAGTAGTATGGAGGGATGGAACACCGGGGAGCTGTTTTTT.

A few counts support this clone. The chain employs TRBV18 and TRBJ2-1; TRBD2 might be the D (6 bases). In germline, CDR1 is KGHSH, CDR2 LQKENI. The V and J ends lost 2 bases and 7 bases respectively, with 12 bases between them. The CDR3 covers 14 residues. Here the CDR3 DNA reads TGTGCCAGCTCACCAAGGGTAGCGGTGAATGAGCAGTTCTTC. It encodes CASSPRVAVNEQFF.

J is TRBJ1-1 and V is TRBV5-6, with no clear D. Trimming took 0 bases from V and 5 from J, leaving 2 bases between them. From germline, CDR1 is SGHDT and CDR2 YYEEEE. The CDR3 has 11 amino acids. DNA of the CDR3: TGTGCCAGCAGCTTGGCTACTGAAGCTTTCTTT. It codes for CASSLATEAFF.

The chain employs TRBV19 and TRBJ2-3; TRBD2 matches 7 bases. Trimming removed 5 bases from V and 5 bases from J; junction bases left unmatched: 4. From germline, CDR1 is LNHDA and CDR2 SQIVND (reference sequence). The CDR3 sequence is 13 residues long. The CDR3 region is CASSWREGDTQYF. The CDR3, as DNA: TGTGCCAGTAGTTGGAGGGAGGGAGATACGCAGTATTTT. The whole variable domain, filled in from reference TRBV19 and TRBJ2-3, reads DGGITQSPKYLFRKEGQNVTLSCEQNLNHDAMYWYRQDPGQGLRLIYYSQIVNDFQKGDIAEGYSVSREKKESFPLTVTSAQKNPTAFYLCASSWREGDTQYFGPGTRLTVL.